This T cell receptor (beta chain) was recorded in a study of cytomegalovirus exposure and HLA in healthy donors. Study-level points and caveats: The study flagged 150 to 200 TCR beta chains as cytomegalovirus-associated. The study assumed roughly uniform donor sequencing depth for presence/absence analyses. Productive rates of about 87% or about 30% were seen for most TCR beta V segments in an earlier analysis.

CDR3 length: 15 amino acids. The V end lost 1 base, the J end lost 2 bases, and 12 bases lay between the germline ends. Per the germline V gene, CDR1 is SGHRS and CDR2 is YFSETQ. Though probably carrying unrecorded immune exposures, donors were nominally healthy at sampling. On this clone: Its antigen is unidentified.

PCR involved 60 Vbeta and 13 Jbeta primers. The assay was immunoSEQ multiplex PCR, and TCRdb's table has in-frame clones only and misses some. The data show 150,000 or so clones, 60% to 85% seen once. J is TRBJ2-5 and V is TRBV5-1; perhaps TRBD1 as D (5 bases). Material: PBMCs. This TCR derives from a man in his forties or fifties in good health and CMV-seropositive. CDR3 nucleotide sequence: TGCGCCAGCAGCTTGTTGTTTGACAGACAAGAGACCCAGTACTTC. It yields the protein CASSLLFDRQETQYF.